This TCR beta chain was identified in a study of Ad26.COV2.S vaccination and SARS-CoV-2 variants. Study overall: Dosing was one shot or two shots 56 days apart. Study findings and constraints: Relative to placebo recipients, vaccine recipients exhibited elevated spike-specific TCR breadth.

Germline loops: CDR1 MDHEN, CDR2 SYDVKM. Unmatched junction bases numbered 11, after V lost 3 bases and J lost 7 bases. The CDR3 is made up of 18 amino acids. Concerning this clone itself: The antigen remains unidentified.

Libraries were prepared by immunoSEQ multiplex PCR; TCRdb keeps only in-frame clonotypes and omits some of them. The repertoire has 430,000 or so clones, 80% to 95% of them found once; the top ten carry 9% to 15%. The treatment denotes: about 20 received Ad26.COV2.S at low or high dose, single or two shots; 5 received placebo; per-sample allocation not given. Repertoires come from day 63 after the first vaccine or placebo injection. A Boston donor was an adult aged 18-55 years. Spike of the Wuhan-strain SARS-CoV-2 was expressed by an Ad26 vector, which formed the vaccine. The origin of this receptor is a person aged 18-65 years who received the Ad26.COV2.S COVID-19 vaccine or a placebo. This specimen consisted of peripheral blood, obtained in a trial of Ad26.COV2.S vaccine versus placebo. The rearrangement joins TRBV28 to TRBJ2-2; TRBD2 matches 13 bases. The CDR3 nucleotides are TGTGCCAGCAGTTTCAGATTCGGACTAGCGGGAGATGACGGGGAGCTGTTTTTT. Translation: CASSFRFGLAGDDGELFF.